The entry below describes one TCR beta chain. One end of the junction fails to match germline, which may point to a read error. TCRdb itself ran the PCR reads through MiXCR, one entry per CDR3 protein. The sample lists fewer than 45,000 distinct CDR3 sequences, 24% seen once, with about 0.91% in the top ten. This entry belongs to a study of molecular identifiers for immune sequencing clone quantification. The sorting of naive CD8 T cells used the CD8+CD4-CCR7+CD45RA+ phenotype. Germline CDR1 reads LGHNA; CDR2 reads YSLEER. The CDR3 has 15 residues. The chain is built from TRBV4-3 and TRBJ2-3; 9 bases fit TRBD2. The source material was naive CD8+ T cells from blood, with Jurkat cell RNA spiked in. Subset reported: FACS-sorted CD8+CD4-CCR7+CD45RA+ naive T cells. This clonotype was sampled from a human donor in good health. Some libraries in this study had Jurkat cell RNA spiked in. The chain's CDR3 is CAGSTSGGSTDTQCF. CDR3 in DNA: TGCGCCGGCAGCACAAGCGGGGGGAGCACAGATACGCAGTGTTTT.